This T cell receptor beta chain comes out of a study of CD8 T cells in Susac syndrome. In the multiple sclerosis control group, patients were treatment-naive and had stable or active relapsing-remitting disease. The CD8+ and CD4+ T cells were isolated magnetically using a negative isolation approach, whereas the TEMRA cells were enriched by FACS. RNA, at about 0.45 to 1 ug, was reverse transcribed with random hexamers. MiXCR, applied by TCRdb to the immunoSEQ multiplex PCR reads, yields one record per CDR3 protein. This table holds 75,000 to 95,000 distinct CDR3 sequences, over 75% found once. Trimming took 0 bases from V and 5 from J; bases not matched to a gene: 6. CDR1 LGHDT and CDR2 YNNKEL come from the germline V gene (reference sequence). The CDR3 runs to 15 residues.

This chain links TRBV3-1 with TRBJ1-2, with 7 positions matching TRBD1. Sequenced material: CD8+ T cells from PBMCs. This TCR derives from a human donor with multiple sclerosis. The CDR3: CASSQDWDSNYGYTF. For the CDR3, the DNA is TGTGCCAGCAGCCAAGATTGGGACAGCAATTATGGCTACACCTTC.